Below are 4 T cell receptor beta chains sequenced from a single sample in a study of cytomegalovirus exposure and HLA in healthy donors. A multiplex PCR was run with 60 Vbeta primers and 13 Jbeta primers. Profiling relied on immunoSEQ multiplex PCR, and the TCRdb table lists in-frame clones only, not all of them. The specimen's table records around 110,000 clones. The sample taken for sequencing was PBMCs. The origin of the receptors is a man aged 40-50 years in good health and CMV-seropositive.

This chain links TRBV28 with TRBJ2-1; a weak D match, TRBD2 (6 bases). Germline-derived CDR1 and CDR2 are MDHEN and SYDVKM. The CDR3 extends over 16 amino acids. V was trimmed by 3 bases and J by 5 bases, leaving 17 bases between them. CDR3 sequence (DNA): TGTGCCAGCAGTTTTCCAATCTCTGGGGGGAACAATGAGCAGTTCTTC. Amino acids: CASSFPISGGNNEQFF.

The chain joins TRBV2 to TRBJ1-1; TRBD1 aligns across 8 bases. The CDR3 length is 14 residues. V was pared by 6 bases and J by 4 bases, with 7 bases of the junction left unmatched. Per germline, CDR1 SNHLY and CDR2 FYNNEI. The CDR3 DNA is TGTGCCAGCAGCGACACTACAGGGGGCACTGAAGCTTTCTTT. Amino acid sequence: CASSDTTGGTEAFF.

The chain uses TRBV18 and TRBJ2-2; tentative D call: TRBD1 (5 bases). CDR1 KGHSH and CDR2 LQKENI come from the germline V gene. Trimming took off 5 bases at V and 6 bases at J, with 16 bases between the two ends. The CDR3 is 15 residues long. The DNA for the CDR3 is TGTGCCAGCTCAGGGGCCCAGGTCGTTGCCGGGGAGCTGTTTTTT. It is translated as CASSGAQVVAGELFF.

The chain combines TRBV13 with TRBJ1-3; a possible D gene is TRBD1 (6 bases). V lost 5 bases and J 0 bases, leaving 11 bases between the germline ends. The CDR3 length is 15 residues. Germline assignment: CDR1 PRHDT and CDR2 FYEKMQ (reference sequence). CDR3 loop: CASSPKGGSGNTIYF. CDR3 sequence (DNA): TGTGCCAGCAGCCCAAAAGGGGGCTCTGGAAACACCATATATTTT.